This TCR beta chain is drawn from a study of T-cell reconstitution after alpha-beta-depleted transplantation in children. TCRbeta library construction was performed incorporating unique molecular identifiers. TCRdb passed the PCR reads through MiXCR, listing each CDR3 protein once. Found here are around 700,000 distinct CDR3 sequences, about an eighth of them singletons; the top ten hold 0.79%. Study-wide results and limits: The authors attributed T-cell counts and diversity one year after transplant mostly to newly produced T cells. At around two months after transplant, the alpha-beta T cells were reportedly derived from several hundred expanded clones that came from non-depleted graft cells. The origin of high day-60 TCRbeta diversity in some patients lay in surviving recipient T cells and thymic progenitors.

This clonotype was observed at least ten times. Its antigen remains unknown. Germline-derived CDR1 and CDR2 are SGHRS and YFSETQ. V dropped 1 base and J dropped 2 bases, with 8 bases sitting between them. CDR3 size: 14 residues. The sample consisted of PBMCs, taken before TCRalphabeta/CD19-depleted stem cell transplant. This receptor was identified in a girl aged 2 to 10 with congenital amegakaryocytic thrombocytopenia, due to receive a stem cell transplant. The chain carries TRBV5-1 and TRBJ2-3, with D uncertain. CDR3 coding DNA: TGCGCCAGCAGCTTGTTGACCACCACAGATACGCAGTATTTT. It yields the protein CASSLLTTTDTQYF.